This T cell receptor beta chain was captured by sequencing in a study of blood T cells in healthy people across ages. Notes on the study in general: The study regarded diversity estimates from one million T cells as underestimates.

V gave up 6 bases and J gave up 7 bases; unmatched junction bases: 11. Germline V gene sequence: CDR1 DFQATT, CDR2 SNEGSKA (reference sequence). The CDR3 has 16 residues. The sample holds one count of this clonotype. Its antigen is still unknown. Sample-barcoded 5' priming and a J-beta primer mix drove a second PCR of roughly 6 to 12 cycles. One entry per CDR3 protein results from TCRdb running MiXCR on the 5' RACE reads. Among 1.5 million to 2 million distinct CDR3 sequences listed, about 31% were seen once. The source material was blood. The chain uses TRBV20-1 and TRBJ2-1; TRBD2 aligns across 14 bases. The receptor's source is a woman in her twenties or thirties in good health. The DNA of the CDR3 is TGCAGTGCGAATACCGGGACTAGCGGGAGTCGGAATGAGCAGTTCTTC. This codes for CSANTGTSGSRNEQFF.